This T cell receptor (beta chain) was captured by sequencing in a study of blood T cells in healthy people across ages. General study results and limits: Higher diversity, along with more naive CD4+ cells, distinguished long-lived donors from aged donors.

The CDR3 runs to 15 residues. Germline loops: CDR1 SGHTA, CDR2 FQGNSA. Trimming removed 1 base at V and 2 bases at J, with 9 bases between. For this clonotype: The antigen is undetermined.

PCR was performed a second time for about 7 to 12 cycles using a sample-barcoded 5' primer and a J-beta primer mix. TCRdb re-analysed the 5' RACE reads in MiXCR, keeping a single row per CDR3 protein. The profile shows under 1,000,000 distinct CDR3 sequences, roughly 34% of them singletons. The sequencing input was blood. This chain links TRBV7-2 with TRBJ2-1, with no clear D. The source is a man aged 18-30 years in good health. Here the CDR3 DNA reads TGTGCCAGCAGCTTAGGGGTACGCACCTACAATGAGCAGTTCTTC. Protein product: CASSLGVRTYNEQFF.